This T cell receptor (beta chain) was found in a study of control samples from healthy donors and cancer patients (dated by TCRdb to the early 2020s). Based on the germline V gene, the CDR1 and CDR2 sequences are SGHRS and YFSETQ. The cysteine opens and the phenylalanine closes a CDR3 of 14 amino acids. Of the read, only the CDR3 DNA is kept; its 42 bases are in frame from base 1. V is clipped by 0 bases and J by 4 bases, and the sequence between their germline boundaries is 7 bases long. The library was prepared using the immunoSEQ multiplex PCR assay. The table was pulled from immuneACCESS by TCRdb, which kept in-frame rearrangements only. Such tables lose some clones; where checked, under half of the loss comes from unresolved V genes, and the rest has no known cause. For this sample there are some 77,000 clones; roughly 89% appear just once. The ten largest clones take up 7.5% to 9% of the sample.

Remarks on this clone: Its antigen remains unidentified. Base qualities are not recorded, but no much larger clone differs from it by a single base.

Recombination linked TRBV5-1 to TRBJ1-4, with the D gene too uncertain to name. The clonotype originates from a woman aged 60-75 years in good health. Input material: blood. The DNA sequence reads TGCGCCAGCAGCTTGGGCCAGAATAATGAAAAACTGTTTTTT. Its protein reads: CASSLGQNNEKLFF.